This note documents a single T cell receptor beta chain sequence. Its specificity is unknown. This record belongs to a study of long-term antiretroviral therapy in people with HIV. Regarding the study as a whole: At every time point, clones expanded before ART dominated the repertoire.

The assay, immunoSEQ v3.0, was run at survey level. Clones were read by immunoSEQ multiplex PCR, and TCRdb kept only the in-frame ones, dropping some. The table has approximately 21,000 clones, 82% seen once. This TCR came from a man aged 45-65 years with HIV. The sample in question was unsorted PBMCs, obtained 0.3 years after starting antiretroviral therapy.

CDR3: CASSFEGTPEAKNIQYF. CDR3 in DNA: TGTGCCAGCAGTTTTGAGGGAACCCCCGAAGCCAAAAACATTCAGTACTTC. The V and J genes are TRBV27 and TRBJ2-4, with D tentatively TRBD2 (5 bases). This CDR3 region has 17 residues. Per the germline V gene, CDR1 is MNHEY and CDR2 is SMNVEV (reference sequence). Trimming pared 3 bases from V and 0 bases from J, leaving 15 bases between.